The entry below gives a single TCR beta chain sequence along with its context. These data come from a study of blood T cell repertoires in COVID-19. At the level of the study: Sample material is recorded as cDNA or gDNA derived from T cells, B-cell-depleted T cells, or PBMCs.

Assay: immunoSEQ multiplex PCR; the TCRdb copy retains only in-frame clones and omits some. The sample has around 290,000 clones; over 75% are singletons. The source of this sequence is a woman aged 45-65 years who had recovered from COVID-19. The sequenced sample was peripheral blood.

The CDR3 region has the DNA TGTGCCAGTAGTCGACAGGATCGAAGTAATTCACCCCTCCACTTT. Its translation: CASSRQDRSNSPLHF. The chain is built from TRBV19 and TRBJ1-6, with D possibly TRBD1 on 6 matching bases. The V gene lost 5 bases and the J gene lost 6 bases, with 14 bases spanning the gap. The CDR3 sequence is 15 residues long. Germline V gene lookup returns CDR1 LNHDA and CDR2 SQIVND (reference sequence).